Below, 29 T cell receptor beta chains from the same sample are listed, as sequenced in a study of blood T cell repertoires in COVID-19. Assay used: immunoSEQ multiplex PCR; TCRdb lists only in-frame clones, some missing. The sample includes tens of thousands of clones, around 84% of them seen just once. Sequences were obtained from peripheral blood. The source of these receptors is a human donor in a cohort sampled during active COVID-19.

The chain has TRBV5-1 and TRBJ2-5; unclear D gene. Germline V gives CDR1 SGHRS, CDR2 YFSETQ. V was trimmed by 1 base and J by 2 bases, leaving 3 bases between them. The CDR3 has 12 residues. The CDR3 spells CASSLIQETQYF. Written as DNA, the CDR3 is TGCGCCAGCAGCTTGATACAAGAGACCCAGTACTTC.

The chain couples TRBV5-6 to TRBJ2-1, with TRBD2 identical over 11 bases. Germline values: CDR1 SGHDT, CDR2 YYEEEE. V lost 3 bases to trimming and J lost 6 bases; unmatched junction nucleotides: 5. The CDR3 is 15 amino acids. The CDR3 is CASSSGTSGFNEQFF. Written as DNA, the CDR3 is TGTGCCAGCAGCTCCGGGACTAGCGGATTCAATGAGCAGTTCTTC.

This chain's CDR3 is CASSNDWSQETQYF. In nucleotides, the CDR3 is TGTGCCAGCAGCAACGACTGGAGCCAAGAGACCCAGTACTTC. The chain employs TRBV7-2 and TRBJ2-5; no definite D call. Trimming cost V 5 bases and J 1 base, with 11 bases left between them. Germline assignment: CDR1 SGHTA and CDR2 FQGNSA. The CDR3 covers 14 residues.

The genes are TRBV4-2 and TRBJ2-7, with TRBD2 identical over 8 bases. CDR1 and CDR2 (germline): LGHNA, YNFKEQ. V dropped 11 bases and J dropped 2; count of bases not matched to a gene: 17. This CDR3 has 16 residues. The CDR3 spells CAFSGGEGLPPYEQYF. CDR3 DNA sequence: TGTGCCTTTTCGGGGGGGGAGGGCCTACCTCCCTACGAGCAGTACTTC.

The chain recombines TRBV9 with TRBJ2-3, with D tentatively TRBD2 (5 bases). The V end was cut by 3 bases, the J end by 2 bases, with 13 bases between. The CDR3 is 15 amino acids. Germline CDR1 SGDLS, CDR2 YYNGEE. CDR3 coding DNA: TGTGCCAGCAGCGCCACGGGAACCAACACAGATACGCAGTATTTT. Translation gives CASSATGTNTDTQYF.

The table lists this clone with a few counts. The V and J genes are TRBV6-5 and TRBJ2-5, with D maybe TRBD2 (6 bases). With 3 bases removed from V and 2 bases from J, the gap between germline ends came to 10 bases. The CDR3 length is 14 residues. Germline CDR1 reads MNHEY; CDR2 reads SVGAGI. The CDR3, as DNA: TGTGCCAGCAGTTATGGGGGAGGTCAAGAGACCCAGTACTTC. Its translation: CASSYGGGQETQYF.

CDR3 protein: CASSLPGLHTGELFF. The CDR3, as DNA: TGTGCCAGCAGCCTGCCGGGACTACACACCGGGGAGCTGTTTTTT. This chain connects TRBV11-3 to TRBJ2-2; TRBD2 aligns across 7 bases. The CDR3 runs 15 residues. V was clipped by 5 bases and J by 3 bases; unmatched bases: 6. CDR1 is SGHNT and CDR2 is YENEEA in the germline V gene.

The chain employs TRBV28 and TRBJ1-2; TRBD1 is a possible D gene (5 bases). The CDR3 covers 13 residues. The V and J ends lost 2 bases and 2 bases respectively, with 6 bases between them. Germline CDR1 is MDHEN and CDR2 is SYDVKM. Here the CDR3 reads CASSLRGNYGYTF. CDR3 coding DNA: TGTGCCAGCAGTTTACGGGGGAACTATGGCTACACCTTC.

The chain carries TRBV19 and TRBJ2-3; 11 bases line up with TRBD2. Looked up from germline, CDR1 is LNHDA and CDR2 is SQIVND (reference sequence). Unmatched junction bases numbered 9, after V lost 3 bases and J lost 4 bases. The CDR3 is 17 amino acids. CDR3: CASSIGRLAGGSDTQYF. The CDR3 nucleotides read TGTGCCAGTAGTATTGGTCGGCTAGCGGGAGGTTCAGATACGCAGTATTTT.

The chain uses TRBV28 and TRBJ1-1; weak D call: TRBD1 (6 bases). The CDR3 contains 14 residues. Germline V lookup: CDR1 MDHEN, CDR2 SYDVKM. Trimming cost V 7 bases and J 0 bases, with 12 bases left between them. CDR3 sequence (DNA): TGTGCCAGCATCCCAGGGGACATGAACACTGAAGCTTTCTTT. As protein: CASIPGDMNTEAFF. The full variable domain, its missing parts supplied by reference TRBV28 and TRBJ1-1, is DVKVTQSSRYLVKRTGEKVFLECVQDMDHENMFWYRQDPGLGLRLIYFSYDVKMKEKGDIPEGYSVSREKKERFSLILESASTNQTSMYLCASIPGDMNTEAFFGQGTRLTVV.

The chain carries TRBV27 and TRBJ1-5; D remains unclear. The CDR3 consists of 12 residues. Germline CDR1 and CDR2: MNHEY and SMNVEV (reference sequence). Trimming stripped 6 bases from V and 7 bases from J, with 10 bases between. The CDR3 DNA reads TGTGCCAGCAGGAGGGAAAACCAGCCCCAGCATTTT. Translated, it gives CASRRENQPQHF.

The V call is TRBV29-1, the J call TRBJ1-2; no clear D. From germline, CDR1 is SQVTM and CDR2 ANQGSEA. V dropped 0 bases and J dropped 3 bases, with 11 bases sitting between them. CDR3 length: 14 amino acids. CDR3 sequence reads: CSVEDFRGYYGYTF. Here the CDR3 DNA reads TGCAGCGTTGAAGATTTTCGCGGATACTATGGCTACACCTTC.

This clone has a single count. V usage is TRBV3-1 (or the pseudogene TRBV3-2) and J usage is TRBJ2-3; D possibly corresponds to TRBD2 (6 bases). Germline CDR1 LGHDT, CDR2 YNNKEL (reference sequence). V was cut by 1 base and J by 3 bases, with 8 bases left in between. The CDR3 runs 14 residues. CDR3 amino acids: CASSQVTRTDTQYF. The CDR3 bases are TGTGCCAGCAGCCAAGTGACTAGAACAGATACGCAGTATTTT.

The chain combines TRBV6-1 with TRBJ1-5, with 10 bases lining up with TRBD1. Per germline, CDR1 MNHNS and CDR2 SASEGT. The CDR3 covers 15 residues. Trimming cost V 8 bases and J 1 base; bases outside gene matches: 5. The CDR3 bases are TGTGCCAGCTCCAGACAGGGGGCGAGCAATCAGCCCCAGCATTTT. This gives the protein CASSRQGASNQPQHF.

The V call is TRBV4-2, the J call TRBJ1-2; the match to TRBD1 covers 7 bases. With V trimmed by 2 bases and J by 7 bases, 10 bases remained unmatched. Germline V gene lookup returns CDR1 LGHNA and CDR2 YNFKEQ. The CDR3 length is 15 residues. CDR3 DNA: TGTGCCAGCAGCCAAACTGGACAGGCCATCAGTGGCTACACCTTC. It encodes CASSQTGQAISGYTF.

This clone turned up a few times. This chain connects TRBV19 to TRBJ2-2; TRBD1 might be the D (6 bases). This CDR3 has 14 amino acids. Per the germline V gene, CDR1 is LNHDA and CDR2 is SQIVND (reference sequence). Deletions cut 1 base from V and 7 bases from J, with 10 bases between. The CDR3 sequence is CASSIVTGRGELFF. The CDR3 bases are TGTGCCAGTAGTATAGTTACAGGGCGCGGGGAGCTGTTTTTT.

V gene TRBV11-2 combines with J gene TRBJ2-6; TRBD2 aligns across 10 bases. CDR1 and CDR2 (germline): SGHAT, FQNNGV. With V trimmed by 5 bases and J by 2 bases, 6 bases remained unmatched. This CDR3 contains 17 residues. CDR3 DNA sequence: TGTGCCAGCAGCCCGAGAGCGGGAGGGGCTGGGGCCAACGTCCTGACTTTC. Its translation is CASSPRAGGAGANVLTF.

Turning to this clone: Other DNA sequences in the sample encode the same CDR3. The V call is TRBV27, the J call TRBJ2-7; tentative D call: TRBD2 (6 bases). Trimming cost V 5 bases and J 7 bases, with 15 bases left between them. The CDR3 runs 13 residues. From germline, CDR1 is MNHEY and CDR2 SMNVEV (reference sequence). The CDR3 protein is CASSPTAAGEQYF. CDR3 nucleotide sequence: TGTGCCAGCAGTCCGACTGCCGCGGGGGAGCAGTACTTC.

V is TRBV3-1 (or the pseudogene TRBV3-2) and J is TRBJ1-1; D remains unclear. CDR1 is LGHDT, CDR2 YNNKEL, per germline (reference sequence). Trimming left V 0 bases short and J 0 bases short, with 11 bases between. The CDR3 sequence is 16 residues long. This CDR3 is CASSQDLGAMNTEAFF. The CDR3, as DNA: TGTGCCAGCAGCCAAGATCTGGGAGCTATGAACACTGAAGCTTTCTTT.

This clone was recorded only once. This chain links TRBV27 with TRBJ2-1, with 10 bases aligning to TRBD2. The germline gives CDR1 MNHEY, CDR2 SMNVEV (reference sequence). V shed 5 bases and J 4 bases; nucleotides not matched to a gene: 8. This CDR3 has 16 amino acids. CDR3 loop: CASSALGTSVYNEQFF. The CDR3 DNA reads TGTGCCAGCAGTGCCCTCGGGACTAGCGTATACAATGAGCAGTTCTTC.

The chain combines TRBV19 with TRBJ2-5, with 9 bases matching TRBD1. The CDR3 is 15 residues long. Germline V gene sequence: CDR1 LNHDA, CDR2 SQIVND (reference sequence). Unmatched junction bases numbered 10, after V lost 7 bases and J lost 4 bases. CDR3 bases: TGTGCCAGTACGGCAGGGACAGGGTGGGGAGAGACCCAGTACTTC. Its protein product is CASTAGTGWGETQYF. Combining the CDR3 with reference TRBV19 and TRBJ2-5 gives the whole variable domain DGGITQSPKYLFRKEGQNVTLSCEQNLNHDAMYWYRQDPGQGLRLIYYSQIVNDFQKGDIAEGYSVSREKKESFPLTVTSAQKNPTAFYLCASTAGTGWGETQYFGPGTRLLVL.

V gene TRBV7-9 combines with J gene TRBJ2-7; 8 nucleotides align to TRBD1. This CDR3 spans 16 amino acids. Germline trimming cut 5 bases from V and 2 bases from J; bases unmatched to any gene: 11. Germline V gene lookup returns CDR1 SEHNR and CDR2 FQNEAQ (reference sequence). The CDR3 sequence is CASSGERGQAAYEQYF. The CDR3 DNA reads TGTGCCAGCAGCGGAGAAAGGGGACAGGCTGCCTACGAGCAGTACTTC. Variable domain in full (rest from reference TRBV7-9 and TRBJ2-7): DTGVSQNPRHKITKRGQNVTFRCDPISEHNRLYWYRQTLGQGPEFLTYFQNEAQLEKSRLLSDRFSAERPKGSFSTLEIQRTEQGDSAMYLCASSGERGQAAYEQYFGPGTRLTVT.

This sequence joins TRBV7-6 and TRBJ2-5; D unresolved. V dropped 4 bases and J dropped 4 bases, with 7 bases sitting between them. CDR3 length: 12 amino acids. Germline V gives CDR1 SGHVS, CDR2 FNYEAQ. The chain's CDR3 is CASSSRGETQYF. The CDR3, as DNA: TGTGCCAGCAGCTCCAGAGGAGAGACCCAGTACTTC.

This clone was observed once. The chain uses TRBV2 and TRBJ1-1; D is perhaps TRBD1 (6 bases). Looked up from germline, CDR1 is SNHLY and CDR2 is FYNNEI. The CDR3 is 14 amino acids. Trimming left V 4 bases short and J 1 base short, with 10 bases between. CDR3: CASSVGRGNTEAFF. As DNA, the CDR3 is TGTGCCAGCAGTGTTGGCAGGGGGAACACTGAAGCTTTCTTT.

This clone was recorded once. The CDR3 nucleotides are TGTGCCAGCAGCTTTAGAAACGAGCAGTACTTC. This codes for CASSFRNEQYF. This chain joins TRBV11-3 and TRBJ2-7, with unresolved D. V shed 3 bases and J shed 5 bases, with 5 bases lying between them. The CDR3 spans 11 residues. In germline, CDR1 is SGHNT, CDR2 YENEEA.

The J gene is TRBJ2-3, the V gene TRBV6-5; 7 positions agree with TRBD2. Per the germline V gene, CDR1 is MNHEY and CDR2 is SVGAGI. The ends lost 2 bases at V and 2 bases at J; junction bases unmatched: 1. This CDR3 contains 14 residues. CDR3 region: CASSYGDYTDTQYF. CDR3 bases: TGTGCCAGCAGTTACGGGGACTACACAGATACGCAGTATTTT.

A single count supports this clone. V gene TRBV6-2 or TRBV6-3 combines with J gene TRBJ2-7; tentative D call: TRBD1 (5 bases). Germline V gene lookup returns CDR1 MNHEY and CDR2 SVGEGT. V dropped 5 bases and J dropped 1 base, with 15 bases sitting between them. CDR3 length: 15 amino acids. CDR3 residues: CASSRSRVFSYEQYF. The DNA for the CDR3 is TGTGCCAGCAGTCGATCCAGGGTCTTTTCCTACGAGCAGTACTTC.

The CDR3 DNA reads as TGTGCCAGCAGCTTGGACATCCGCGTGGGCGATACGCAGTATTTT. Residues: CASSLDIRVGDTQYF. The J gene is TRBJ2-3, the V gene TRBV5-4; unclear D gene. The CDR3 length is 15 residues. Germline assignment: CDR1 SGHNT and CDR2 YYREEE (reference sequence). Trimming cost V 0 bases and J 6 bases, with 14 bases left between them.

The rearrangement links TRBV28 to TRBJ2-7, with D unclear. Trimming left V 5 bases short and J 4 bases short, with 6 bases between. The CDR3 contains 11 residues. CDR1 is MDHEN and CDR2 is SYDVKM in the germline V gene. The CDR3 reads CASSQFYEQYF. CDR3 nucleotide sequence: TGTGCCAGCAGTCAATTTTACGAGCAGTACTTC.